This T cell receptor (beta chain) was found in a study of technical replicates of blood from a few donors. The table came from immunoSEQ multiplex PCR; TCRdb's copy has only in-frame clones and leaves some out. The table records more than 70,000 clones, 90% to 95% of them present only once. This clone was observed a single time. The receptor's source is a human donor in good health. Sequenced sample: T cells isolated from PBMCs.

The CDR3 region has the DNA TGTGCCAGCAGGCAGTGGAACACTGAAGCTTTCTTT. Protein sequence: CASRQWNTEAFF. The chain recombines TRBV27 with TRBJ1-1; D is ambiguous. The CDR3 covers 12 residues. With 6 bases removed from V and 1 base from J, the gap between germline ends came to 6 bases. Germline V gene sequence: CDR1 MNHEY, CDR2 SMNVEV (reference sequence).